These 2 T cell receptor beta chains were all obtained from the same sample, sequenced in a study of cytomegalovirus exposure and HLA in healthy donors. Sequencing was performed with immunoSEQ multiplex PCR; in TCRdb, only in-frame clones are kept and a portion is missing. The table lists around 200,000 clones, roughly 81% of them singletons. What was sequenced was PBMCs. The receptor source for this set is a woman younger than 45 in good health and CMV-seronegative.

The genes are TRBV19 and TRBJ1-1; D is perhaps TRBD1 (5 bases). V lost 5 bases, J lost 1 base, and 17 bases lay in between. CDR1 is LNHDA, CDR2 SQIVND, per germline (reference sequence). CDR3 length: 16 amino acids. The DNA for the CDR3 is TGTGCCAGTAGTTCTCTCGACAGAGACAAGAACACTGAAGCTTTCTTT. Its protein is CASSSLDRDKNTEAFF.

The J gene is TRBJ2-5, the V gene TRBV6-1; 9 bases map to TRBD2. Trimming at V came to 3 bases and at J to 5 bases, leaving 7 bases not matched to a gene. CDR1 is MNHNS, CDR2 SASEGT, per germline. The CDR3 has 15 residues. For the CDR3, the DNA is TGTGCCAGCAGTGAGGCTAGCGGGACAAGTGAGACCCAGTACTTC. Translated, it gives CASSEASGTSETQYF.